The rows below give T cell receptor beta chains drawn from one sample of a study of blood T cell repertoires in COVID-19. Data came from immunoSEQ multiplex PCR; TCRdb stores just in-frame clones and leaves some out. The sample includes about 350,000 clones, about 90% of them seen just once. The sequencing input was PBMCs or T cells enriched from blood (not recorded which). Receptors were obtained from a woman between 25 and 40 years old who had recovered from COVID-19. Each CDR3 is given with its conserved first and last residue. Each record gives: CDR3 DNA, CDR3 protein, V gene, J gene, D gene, clone size. A D gene is named only where the DNA matches it firmly. A row's size may be missing; if present it is once, few, many or a size class.

CDR3nt: TGTGCCAGCGCTGCAGGGAGGGTTCAGCCCCAGCATTTT; CDR3aa: CASAAGRVQPQHF; v_gene: TRBV7-2; j_gene: TRBJ1-5; d_gene: -; abundance: -
CDR3nt: TGCGCCAGCAGCCCGGGGGAGTACCCCTACGAGCAGTACTTC; CDR3aa: CASSPGEYPYEQYF; v_gene: TRBV5-1; j_gene: TRBJ2-7; d_gene: -; abundance: -
CDR3nt: TGTGCCATCAGCCCGGGGGACTCCTCATACACCTACGAGCAGTACTTC; CDR3aa: CAISPGDSSYTYEQYF; v_gene: TRBV10-3; j_gene: TRBJ2-7; d_gene: -; abundance: -
CDR3nt: TGTGCCAGCAGCCCAGCGGGACATCTCTACGAGCAGTACTTC; CDR3aa: CASSPAGHLYEQYF; v_gene: TRBV11-3; j_gene: TRBJ2-7; d_gene: -; abundance: -
CDR3nt: TGTGCCAGCAGTGAAGGTTGGGAGCGGGGGGTACAAGAGACCCAGTACTTC; CDR3aa: CASSEGWERGVQETQYF; v_gene: TRBV6-1; j_gene: TRBJ2-5; d_gene: TRBD2; abundance: -
CDR3nt: TGTGCCAGTAGCGACATCCGGACAGGTCCTAACTATGGCTACACCTTC; CDR3aa: CASSDIRTGPNYGYTF; v_gene: TRBV19; j_gene: TRBJ1-2; d_gene: TRBD1; abundance: -
CDR3nt: TGCAGCGCTACCGGACTAGCGGGCCCAGGGGGGGAGACCCAGTACTTC; CDR3aa: CSATGLAGPGGETQYF; v_gene: TRBV29-1; j_gene: TRBJ2-5; d_gene: TRBD2; abundance: -
CDR3nt: TGTGCCAGCAGCCCCGGGACAGCCTATCAGCCCCAGCATTTT; CDR3aa: CASSPGTAYQPQHF; v_gene: TRBV3-1/TRBV3-2; j_gene: TRBJ1-5; d_gene: TRBD1; abundance: -
CDR3nt: TGTGCCAGCAGTTTCCGGGACGAGCAGTACTTC; CDR3aa: CASSFRDEQYF; v_gene: TRBV28; j_gene: TRBJ2-7; d_gene: -; abundance: once
CDR3nt: TGCAGCGTTGGGGCGTCAGGGGCCGCAACTAATGAAAAACTGTTTTTT; CDR3aa: CSVGASGAATNEKLFF; v_gene: TRBV29-1; j_gene: TRBJ1-4; d_gene: -; abundance: -
CDR3nt: TGTGCCAGCAGCTTAATGGACACAATCACTGAAGCTTTCTTT; CDR3aa: CASSLMDTITEAFF; v_gene: TRBV7-9; j_gene: TRBJ1-1; d_gene: -; abundance: -
CDR3nt: TGTGCCAGCAGCTTAGAAGGGGGTCCCTACGAGCAGTACTTC; CDR3aa: CASSLEGGPYEQYF; v_gene: TRBV7-9; j_gene: TRBJ2-7; d_gene: -; abundance: -
CDR3nt: TGTGCCAGCAGCTTAGGCCAGTCCTATGGCTACACCTTC; CDR3aa: CASSLGQSYGYTF; v_gene: TRBV11-2; j_gene: TRBJ1-2; d_gene: -; abundance: once
CDR3nt: TGTGCCAGCAGCCGAGACAGGGCAACTGAAGCTTTCTTT; CDR3aa: CASSRDRATEAFF; v_gene: TRBV14; j_gene: TRBJ1-1; d_gene: TRBD1; abundance: -
CDR3nt: TGCAGTGCTAGTCGAAGCGGGAGGGATACAGAGACCCAGTACTTC; CDR3aa: CSASRSGRDTETQYF; v_gene: TRBV20-1; j_gene: TRBJ2-5; d_gene: TRBD2; abundance: -
CDR3nt: TGTGCCATCAGTGACCCAACACCCGGGGGGGCCTATAATTCACCCCTCCACTTT; CDR3aa: CAISDPTPGGAYNSPLHF; v_gene: TRBV10-3; j_gene: TRBJ1-6; d_gene: -; abundance: -
CDR3nt: TGTGCCAGCAGCTCGGACAGCCTTTGGCAGCCCCAGCATTTT; CDR3aa: CASSSDSLWQPQHF; v_gene: TRBV6-5; j_gene: TRBJ1-5; d_gene: -; abundance: -
CDR3nt: TGTGCCAGCAGTCTAGCGGGAGTCTACGAGCAGTACTTC; CDR3aa: CASSLAGVYEQYF; v_gene: TRBV12-3/TRBV12-4; j_gene: TRBJ2-7; d_gene: TRBD2; abundance: -
CDR3nt: TGTGCCACCAGTGATACCGGACAGGGTATCCCAGATACGCAGTATTTT; CDR3aa: CATSDTGQGIPDTQYF; v_gene: TRBV24-1; j_gene: TRBJ2-3; d_gene: TRBD1; abundance: -
CDR3nt: TGTGCCACCAGCAGAGACCTCGAACTAGCGGGTCACGTAAGGTACGAGCAGTACTTC; CDR3aa: CATSRDLELAGHVRYEQYF; v_gene: TRBV15; j_gene: TRBJ2-7; d_gene: TRBD2; abundance: -
CDR3nt: TGTGCCAGCAGCCCCTCGCGGGGGAACTACAATGAGCAGTTCTTC; CDR3aa: CASSPSRGNYNEQFF; v_gene: TRBV5-4; j_gene: TRBJ2-1; d_gene: TRBD2; abundance: -
CDR3nt: TGCGCCAGCAGCTTGGGGGTATTGGACGGACGGGGAGTAGAGCAGTACTTC; CDR3aa: CASSLGVLDGRGVEQYF; v_gene: TRBV5-1; j_gene: TRBJ2-7; d_gene: -; abundance: once
CDR3nt: TGTGCCAGCACCATCCAAGGGGAAAGCACAGATACGCAGTATTTT; CDR3aa: CASTIQGESTDTQYF; v_gene: TRBV2; j_gene: TRBJ2-3; d_gene: -; abundance: -
CDR3nt: TGTGCCAGCAGCATCGAAGGCTCGGGTGAAGCTTTCTTT; CDR3aa: CASSIEGSGEAFF; v_gene: TRBV7-3; j_gene: TRBJ1-1; d_gene: -; abundance: -
CDR3nt: TGTGCCAGCAGTTTCCAGGGGACCTATGGCTACACCTTC; CDR3aa: CASSFQGTYGYTF; v_gene: TRBV27; j_gene: TRBJ1-2; d_gene: -; abundance: -
CDR3nt: TGCGCCAGCAGCGTCGCGGGGGAGGGCCATACGCAGTATTTT; CDR3aa: CASSVAGEGHTQYF; v_gene: TRBV4-1; j_gene: TRBJ2-3; d_gene: TRBD2; abundance: -
CDR3nt: TGCAGCGTTGAGTTTCGGCGGGAGGGGTGGTTGACGGATACGCAGTATTTT; CDR3aa: CSVEFRREGWLTDTQYF; v_gene: TRBV29-1; j_gene: TRBJ2-3; d_gene: TRBD2; abundance: -
CDR3nt: TGTGCCAGCAGCTTAGCACGGGACGAGCAGTACTTC; CDR3aa: CASSLARDEQYF; v_gene: TRBV7-9; j_gene: TRBJ2-7; d_gene: -; abundance: few
CDR3nt: TGTGCCAGCAGCCTTCTTAACTCTGGAAACACCATATATTTT; CDR3aa: CASSLLNSGNTIYF; v_gene: TRBV11-2; j_gene: TRBJ1-3; d_gene: -; abundance: -
CDR3nt: TGTGCCAGCAGCGCCCGGTTCCGGGGAAACACCATATATTTT; CDR3aa: CASSARFRGNTIYF; v_gene: TRBV11-1; j_gene: TRBJ1-3; d_gene: -; abundance: once
CDR3nt: TGTGCCAGCAGCCCCAGCCCAGGGAACCCTTTTTATGGCTACACCTTC; CDR3aa: CASSPSPGNPFYGYTF; v_gene: TRBV27; j_gene: TRBJ1-2; d_gene: -; abundance: -
CDR3nt: TGCGCCAGCAGCCCCTCCCCAGGGGGCCTTATCTCCGAGCAGTACTTC; CDR3aa: CASSPSPGGLISEQYF; v_gene: TRBV5-1; j_gene: TRBJ2-7; d_gene: TRBD1; abundance: -
CDR3nt: TGCGCCAGCAGCCAAGAGTCAAGACTAGCGGGATCTGGTGGGCAGTTCTTC; CDR3aa: CASSQESRLAGSGGQFF; v_gene: TRBV4-1; j_gene: TRBJ2-1; d_gene: TRBD2; abundance: -
CDR3nt: TGTGCCATCAGTGAAGTGGGACAGCCAAACCGGGATGAAGCTTTCTTT; CDR3aa: CAISEVGQPNRDEAFF; v_gene: TRBV10-3; j_gene: TRBJ1-1; d_gene: TRBD1; abundance: -
CDR3nt: TGTGCCAGCAGTCCGGGACAGTATAGCAATCAGCCCCAGCATTTT; CDR3aa: CASSPGQYSNQPQHF; v_gene: TRBV6-5; j_gene: TRBJ1-5; d_gene: TRBD1; abundance: -
CDR3nt: TGTGCCAGCAGTACCCCCGTGGAGTATCGGGACGAGCAGTACTTC; CDR3aa: CASSTPVEYRDEQYF; v_gene: TRBV27; j_gene: TRBJ2-7; d_gene: -; abundance: -
CDR3nt: TGTGCCAGCAGCCCGACGGGTGAGCGGGGTAAGACCGGGGAGCTGTTTTTT; CDR3aa: CASSPTGERGKTGELFF; v_gene: TRBV4-2; j_gene: TRBJ2-2; d_gene: TRBD2; abundance: -
CDR3nt: TGTGCCAGCAGCCGCGTCGTAAATAATTCACCCCTCCACTTT; CDR3aa: CASSRVVNNSPLHF; v_gene: TRBV14; j_gene: TRBJ1-6; d_gene: -; abundance: -
CDR3nt: TGTGCCAGCTCACCACGGCAAGGAGAGGATACGCAGTATTTT; CDR3aa: CASSPRQGEDTQYF; v_gene: TRBV18; j_gene: TRBJ2-3; d_gene: -; abundance: -
CDR3nt: TGTGCCAGCAGTTCTGGAGGGACTGGAAACACCATATATTTT; CDR3aa: CASSSGGTGNTIYF; v_gene: TRBV28; j_gene: TRBJ1-3; d_gene: -; abundance: -
CDR3nt: TGCGCCAGCAGCTATCTCGGGTGGAATGAGCAGTTCTTC; CDR3aa: CASSYLGWNEQFF; v_gene: TRBV5-1; j_gene: TRBJ2-1; d_gene: -; abundance: -
CDR3nt: TGTGCCAGCAGCTTCCTAGCGGGATTTAGCACAGATACGCAGTATTTT; CDR3aa: CASSFLAGFSTDTQYF; v_gene: TRBV7-9; j_gene: TRBJ2-3; d_gene: TRBD2; abundance: -
CDR3nt: TGTGCCAGCAGCTCTCGGACTAGCGGGAGCTACGAGCAGTACTTC; CDR3aa: CASSSRTSGSYEQYF; v_gene: TRBV7-9; j_gene: TRBJ2-7; d_gene: TRBD2; abundance: -
CDR3nt: TGTGCCAGCAGCTTAGCAGGGGGAACCTACGAGCAGTACTTC; CDR3aa: CASSLAGGTYEQYF; v_gene: TRBV7-9; j_gene: TRBJ2-7; d_gene: -; abundance: once
CDR3nt: TGTGCCAGCAATTCCTTAGGAGGGGGCATCGATGAGCAGTTCTTC; CDR3aa: CASNSLGGGIDEQFF; v_gene: TRBV6-5; j_gene: TRBJ2-1; d_gene: -; abundance: -